This T cell receptor (beta chain) originates from a study of siplizumab effects on memory and regulatory T cells. The method was immunoSEQ multiplex PCR; TCRdb's version includes in-frame clones alone and lacks a portion of them. The sample holds 100,000 or so clones, roughly 94% seen once. The CDR3 runs to 14 residues. V was shortened by 6 bases and J by 0 bases, with 6 bases between the two germline ends. Germline lookup yields CDR1 SGHTA and CDR2 FQGNSA. The receptor comes from a human donor in good health. The source material was non-Treg CD4+ T cells sorted from blood. This sequence joins TRBV7-2 and TRBJ1-6, with D unclear. This CDR3 reads CASRISSYNSPLHF. The CDR3 nucleotides are TGTGCCAGCAGAATTAGCTCCTATAATTCACCCCTCCACTTT.